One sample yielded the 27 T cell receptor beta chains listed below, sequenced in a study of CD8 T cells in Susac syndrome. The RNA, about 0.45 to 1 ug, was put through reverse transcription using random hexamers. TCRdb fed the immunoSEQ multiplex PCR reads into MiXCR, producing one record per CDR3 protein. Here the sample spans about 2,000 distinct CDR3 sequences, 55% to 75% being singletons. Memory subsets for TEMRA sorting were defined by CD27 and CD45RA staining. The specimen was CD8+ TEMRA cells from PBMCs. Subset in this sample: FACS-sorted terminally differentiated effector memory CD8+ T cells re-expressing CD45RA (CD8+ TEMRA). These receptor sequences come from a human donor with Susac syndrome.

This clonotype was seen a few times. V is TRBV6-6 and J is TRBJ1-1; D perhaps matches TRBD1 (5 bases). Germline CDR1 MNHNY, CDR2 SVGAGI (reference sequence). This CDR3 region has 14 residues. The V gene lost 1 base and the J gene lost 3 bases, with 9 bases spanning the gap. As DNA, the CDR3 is TGTGCCAGCAGTTACTTCCAAGGGGACACTGAAGCTTTCTTT. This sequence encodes CASSYFQGDTEAFF.

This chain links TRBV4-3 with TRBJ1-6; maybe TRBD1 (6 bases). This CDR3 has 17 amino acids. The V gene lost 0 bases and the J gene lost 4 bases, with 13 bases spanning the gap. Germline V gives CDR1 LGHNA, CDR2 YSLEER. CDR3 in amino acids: CASSQELDSSYNSPLHF. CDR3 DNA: TGCGCCAGCAGCCAAGAATTGGACAGTTCATATAATTCACCCCTCCACTTT.

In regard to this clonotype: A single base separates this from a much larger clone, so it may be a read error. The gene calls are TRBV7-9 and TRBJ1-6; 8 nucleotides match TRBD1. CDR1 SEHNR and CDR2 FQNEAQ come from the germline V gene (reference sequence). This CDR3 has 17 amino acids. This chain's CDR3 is CACSSHETTGVNSPLHF. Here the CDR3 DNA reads TGTGCCTGCAGCTCGCACGAAACGACAGGGGTGAATTCACCCCTCCACTTT.

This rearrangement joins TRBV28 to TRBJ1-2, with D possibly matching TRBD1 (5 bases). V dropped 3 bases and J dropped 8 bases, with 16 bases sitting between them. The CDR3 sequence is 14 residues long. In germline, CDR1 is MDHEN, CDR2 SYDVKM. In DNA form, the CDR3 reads TGTGCCAGCAGTTTGACTTTAGGGGTGGGAGGCTACACCTTC. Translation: CASSLTLGVGGYTF.

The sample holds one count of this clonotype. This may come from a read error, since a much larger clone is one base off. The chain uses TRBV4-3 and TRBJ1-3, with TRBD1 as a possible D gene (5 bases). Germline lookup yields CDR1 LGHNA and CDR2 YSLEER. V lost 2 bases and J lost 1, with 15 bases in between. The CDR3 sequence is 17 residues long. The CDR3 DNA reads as TGCGCCAGCAGCCAACGATACGGGGGGAGGTCTGGAAACACCATATATTTT. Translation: CASSQRYGGRSGNTIYF.

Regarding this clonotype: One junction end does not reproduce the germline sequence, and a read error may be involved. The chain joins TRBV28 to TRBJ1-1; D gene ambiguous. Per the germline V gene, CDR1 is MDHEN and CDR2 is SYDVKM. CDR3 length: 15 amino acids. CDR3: CASSLEAAVDTEAFF. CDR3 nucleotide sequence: TGTGCCAGCAGTTTAGAGGCAGCGGTAGACACTGAAGCCTTCTTT.

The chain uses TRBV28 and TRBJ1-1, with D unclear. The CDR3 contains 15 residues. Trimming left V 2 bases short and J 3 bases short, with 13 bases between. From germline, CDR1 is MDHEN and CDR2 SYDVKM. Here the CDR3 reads CASSLEVAVDTEAFF. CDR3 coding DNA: TGTGCCAGCAGTTTAGAGGTAGCGGTAGACACTGAAGCTTTCTTT. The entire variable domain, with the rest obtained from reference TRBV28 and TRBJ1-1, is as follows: DVKVTQSSRYLVKRTGEKVFLECVQDMDHENMFWYRQDPGLGLRLIYFSYDVKMKEKGDIPEGYSVSREKKERFSLILESASTNQTSMYLCASSLEVAVDTEAFFGQGTRLTVV.

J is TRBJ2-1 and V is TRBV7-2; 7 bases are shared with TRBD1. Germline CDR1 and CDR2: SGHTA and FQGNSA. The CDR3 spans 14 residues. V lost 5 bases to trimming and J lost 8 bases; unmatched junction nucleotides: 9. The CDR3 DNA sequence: TGTGCCAGCAGCCCAGACAGGGCAAGCGATGAGCAGTTCTTC. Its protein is CASSPDRASDEQFF.

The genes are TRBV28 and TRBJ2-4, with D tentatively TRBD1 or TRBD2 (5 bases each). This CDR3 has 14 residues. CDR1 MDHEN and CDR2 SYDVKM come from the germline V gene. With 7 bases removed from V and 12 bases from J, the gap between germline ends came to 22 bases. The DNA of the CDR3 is TGTGCCAGCACCCCAATGGGAGTTCCGGACAATCAGTACTTC. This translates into CASTPMGVPDNQYF.

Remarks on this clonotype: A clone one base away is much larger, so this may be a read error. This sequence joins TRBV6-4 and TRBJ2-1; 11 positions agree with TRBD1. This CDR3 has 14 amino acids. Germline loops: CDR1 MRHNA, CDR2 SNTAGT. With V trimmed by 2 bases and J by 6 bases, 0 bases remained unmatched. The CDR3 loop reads CASSDGTGGNEQFF. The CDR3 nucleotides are TGTGCCAGCAGTGACGGGACAGGGGGCAATGAGCAGTTCTTC.

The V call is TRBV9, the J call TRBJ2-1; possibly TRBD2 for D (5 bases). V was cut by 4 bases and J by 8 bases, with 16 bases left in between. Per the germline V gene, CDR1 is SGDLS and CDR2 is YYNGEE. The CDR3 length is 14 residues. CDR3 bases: TGTGCCAGCAGCTCCCGACGGGAATGGGATGAGCAGTTCTTC. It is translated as CASSSRREWDEQFF.

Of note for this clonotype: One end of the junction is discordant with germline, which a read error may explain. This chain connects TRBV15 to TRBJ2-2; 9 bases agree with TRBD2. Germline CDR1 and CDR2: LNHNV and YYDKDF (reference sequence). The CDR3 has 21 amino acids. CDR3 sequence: CAPSREREGIGGGAQTGELFF. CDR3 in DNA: TGTGCCCCCAGCAGAGAACGGGAGGGGATTGGCGGGGGGGCACAGACCGGGGAGCTGTTTTTT.

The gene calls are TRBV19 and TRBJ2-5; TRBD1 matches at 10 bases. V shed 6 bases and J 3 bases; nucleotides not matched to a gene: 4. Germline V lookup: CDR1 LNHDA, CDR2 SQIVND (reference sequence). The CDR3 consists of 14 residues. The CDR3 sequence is CASSDRGRKETQYF. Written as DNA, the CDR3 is TGTGCCAGTAGCGACAGGGGGCGGAAAGAGACCCAGTACTTC.

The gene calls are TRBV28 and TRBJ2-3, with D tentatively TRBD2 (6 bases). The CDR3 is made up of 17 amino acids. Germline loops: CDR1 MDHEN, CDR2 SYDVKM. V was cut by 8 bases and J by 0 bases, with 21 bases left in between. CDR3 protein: CASLRGLGETSTDTQYF. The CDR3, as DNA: TGTGCCAGCCTGCGGGGTCTGGGGGAGACTAGCACAGATACGCAGTATTTT.

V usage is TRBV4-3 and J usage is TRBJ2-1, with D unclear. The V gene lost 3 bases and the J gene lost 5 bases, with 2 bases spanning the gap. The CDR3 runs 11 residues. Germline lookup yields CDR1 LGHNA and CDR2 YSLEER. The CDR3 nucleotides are TGCGCCAGCAGCCAGGACAATGAGCAGTTCTTC. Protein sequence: CASSQDNEQFF.

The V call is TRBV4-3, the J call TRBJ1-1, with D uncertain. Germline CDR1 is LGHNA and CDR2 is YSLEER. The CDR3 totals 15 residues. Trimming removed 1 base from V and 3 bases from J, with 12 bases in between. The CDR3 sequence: CASSQGRVVDTEAFF. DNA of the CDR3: TGCGCCAGCAGCCAAGGAAGAGTCGTGGACACTGAAGCTTTCTTT.

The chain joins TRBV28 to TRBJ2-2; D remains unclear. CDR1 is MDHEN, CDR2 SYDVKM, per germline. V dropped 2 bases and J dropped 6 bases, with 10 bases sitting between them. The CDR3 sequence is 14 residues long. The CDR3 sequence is CASSLVPGSGELFF. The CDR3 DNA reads TGTGCCAGCAGTTTAGTACCGGGCTCCGGGGAGCTGTTTTTT.

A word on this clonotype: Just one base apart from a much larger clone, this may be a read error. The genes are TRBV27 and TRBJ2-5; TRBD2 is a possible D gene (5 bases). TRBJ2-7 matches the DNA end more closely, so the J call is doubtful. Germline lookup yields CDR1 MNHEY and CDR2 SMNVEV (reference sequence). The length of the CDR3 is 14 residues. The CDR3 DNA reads TGTGCCAGCAGCTTCTTCTTGGGAGCCTACGAGCAGTACGTC. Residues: CASSFFLGAYEQYV.

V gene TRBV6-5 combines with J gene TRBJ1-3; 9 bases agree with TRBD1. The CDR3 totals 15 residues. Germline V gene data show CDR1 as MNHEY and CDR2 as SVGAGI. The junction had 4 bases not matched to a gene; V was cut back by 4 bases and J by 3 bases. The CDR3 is CASSLQGAFGNTIYF. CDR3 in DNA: TGTGCCAGCAGTTTACAGGGGGCCTTTGGAAACACCATATATTTT.

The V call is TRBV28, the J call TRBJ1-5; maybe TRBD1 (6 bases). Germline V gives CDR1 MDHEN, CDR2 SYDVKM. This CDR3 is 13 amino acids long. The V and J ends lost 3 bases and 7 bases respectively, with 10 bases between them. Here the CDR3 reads CASSLAGAQPQHF. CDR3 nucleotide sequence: TGTGCCAGCAGTTTGGCGGGGGCGCAGCCCCAGCATTTT. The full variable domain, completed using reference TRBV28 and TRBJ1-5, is DVKVTQSSRYLVKRTGEKVFLECVQDMDHENMFWYRQDPGLGLRLIYFSYDVKMKEKGDIPEGYSVSREKKERFSLILESASTNQTSMYLCASSLAGAQPQHFGDGTRLSIL.

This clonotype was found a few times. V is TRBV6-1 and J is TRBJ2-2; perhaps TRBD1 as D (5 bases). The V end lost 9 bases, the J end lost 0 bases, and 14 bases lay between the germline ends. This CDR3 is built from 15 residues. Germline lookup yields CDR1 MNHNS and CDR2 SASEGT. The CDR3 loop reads CASSIDSSNTGELFF. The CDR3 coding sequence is TGTGCCAGTTCTATTGACAGTTCGAACACCGGGGAGCTGTTTTTT.

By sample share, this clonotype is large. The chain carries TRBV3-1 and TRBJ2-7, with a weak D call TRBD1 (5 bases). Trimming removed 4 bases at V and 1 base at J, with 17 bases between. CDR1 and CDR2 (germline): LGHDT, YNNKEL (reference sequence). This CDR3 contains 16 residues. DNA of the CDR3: TGTGCCAGCAGCCTCGGCCCAAGAGCAGGGTCCTACGAGCAGTACTTC. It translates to CASSLGPRAGSYEQYF.

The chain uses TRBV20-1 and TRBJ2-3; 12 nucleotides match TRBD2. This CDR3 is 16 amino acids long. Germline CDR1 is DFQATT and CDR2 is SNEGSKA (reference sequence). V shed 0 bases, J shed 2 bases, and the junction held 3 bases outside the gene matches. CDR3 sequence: CSARDLAGGHTDTQYF. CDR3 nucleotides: TGCAGTGCTAGAGATCTAGCGGGGGGGCACACAGATACGCAGTATTTT.

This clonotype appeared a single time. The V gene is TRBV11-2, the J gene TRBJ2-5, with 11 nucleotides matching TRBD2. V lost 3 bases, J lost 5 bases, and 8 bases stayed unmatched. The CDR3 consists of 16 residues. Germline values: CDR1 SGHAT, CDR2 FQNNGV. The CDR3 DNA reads TGTGCCAGCAGCTTCGACCTTAGCGGGGGGGCTGAGACCCAGTACTTC. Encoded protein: CASSFDLSGGAETQYF.

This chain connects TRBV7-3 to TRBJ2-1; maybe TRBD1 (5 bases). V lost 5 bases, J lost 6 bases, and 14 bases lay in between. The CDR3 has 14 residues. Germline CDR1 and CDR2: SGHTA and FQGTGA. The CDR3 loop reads CASSLLQDSNEQFF. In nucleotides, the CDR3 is TGTGCCAGCAGCCTATTACAGGATAGCAATGAGCAGTTCTTC.

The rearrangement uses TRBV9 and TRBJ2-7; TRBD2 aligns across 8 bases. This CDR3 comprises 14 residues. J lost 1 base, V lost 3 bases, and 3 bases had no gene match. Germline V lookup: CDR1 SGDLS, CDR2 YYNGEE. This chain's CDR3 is CASSGLANSYEQYF. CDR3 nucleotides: TGTGCCAGCAGCGGACTAGCGAATTCCTACGAGCAGTACTTC. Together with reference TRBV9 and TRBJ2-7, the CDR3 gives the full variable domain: DSGVTQTPKHLITATGQRVTLRCSPRSGDLSVYWYQQSLDQGLQFLIQYYNGEERAKGNILERFSAQQFPDLHSELNLSSLELGDSALYFCASSGLANSYEQYFGPGTRLTVT.

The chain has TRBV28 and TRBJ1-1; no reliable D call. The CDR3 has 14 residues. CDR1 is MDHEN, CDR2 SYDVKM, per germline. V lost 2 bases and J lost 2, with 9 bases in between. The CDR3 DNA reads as TGTGCCAGCAGTTTAACAAACCTCAACACTGAAGCTTTCTTT. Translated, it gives CASSLTNLNTEAFF.